This T cell receptor beta chain was sequenced for a study of cytomegalovirus exposure and HLA in healthy donors. Study observations and caveats: Later analysis showed most CMV-associated TCR beta chains appearing HLA-restricted. Being indistinguishable, some V segments were excluded, TRBV6-2 and TRBV6-3 among them. The authors listed 150 to 200 TCR beta chains as cytomegalovirus-associated. From TCR beta sequences, most subjects' HLA-A and HLA-B alleles were reportedly predicted accurately.

The sample holds one count of this clone. What it recognizes is unknown. The PCR ran on 60 Vbeta and 13 Jbeta primers. The repertoire was sequenced with immunoSEQ multiplex PCR; TCRdb's copy has only in-frame clones and lacks some. The table has 150,000 to 200,000 clones, 84% seen once. V lost 3 bases and J lost 1, with 14 bases in between. The CDR3 sequence is 16 residues long. CDR1 MNHEY and CDR2 SMNVEV come from the germline V gene (reference sequence). The V call is TRBV27, the J call TRBJ2-3; D perhaps matches TRBD2 (6 bases). Input material: PBMCs. This TCR derives from a man aged 18-30 years in good health and CMV-seronegative. The CDR3 bases are TGTGCCAGCAGTTTGCTGGGACTCGCCGGCACAGATACGCAGTATTTT. It specifies CASSLLGLAGTDTQYF.